The next 32 T cell receptor beta chains were all read from a single sample in a study of blood T cell repertoires in COVID-19. The table came from immunoSEQ multiplex PCR; TCRdb's copy has only in-frame clones and leaves some out. The table has hundreds of thousands of clones, around 80% seen once. The material sequenced was peripheral blood. These receptors all come from a man under 40 with active or convalescent COVID-19.

The rearrangement uses TRBV13 and TRBJ2-3; D gene ambiguous. The germline gives CDR1 PRHDT, CDR2 FYEKMQ (reference sequence). The germline V and J ends were trimmed by 3 bases and 5 bases, with 18 bases remaining between them. The CDR3 is 16 residues long. DNA of the CDR3: TGTGCCAGCAGCTTCTCACTCACCTTAACGGGAGATACGCAGTATTTT. This sequence encodes CASSFSLTLTGDTQYF. Filled out from reference TRBV13 and TRBJ2-3, the complete variable domain reads AAGVIQSPRHLIKEKRETATLKCYPIPRHDTVYWYQQGPGQDPQFLISFYEKMQSDKGSIPDRFSAQQFSDYHSELNMSSLELGDSALYFCASSFSLTLTGDTQYFGPGTRLTVL.

The J gene is TRBJ1-6, the V gene TRBV7-2, with unresolved D. The CDR3 loop spans 19 amino acids. V lost 5 bases to trimming and J lost 6 bases, with 26 bases between them. Germline V gene sequence: CDR1 SGHTA, CDR2 FQGNSA. CDR3 nucleotides: TGTGCCAGCAGCCTGCGGGATGCAGGCGGCTCCGTTTTTAATTCACCCCTCCACTTT. It is translated as CASSLRDAGGSVFNSPLHF.

The chain couples TRBV9 to TRBJ2-1, with 8 bases fitting TRBD2. V trimming: 1 base; J trimming: 4 bases; junction bases outside the gene matches: 4. Germline V lookup: CDR1 SGDLS, CDR2 YYNGEE. The CDR3 extends over 15 amino acids. Here the CDR3 DNA reads TGTGCCAGCAGCGTAATTAGCGGGGATTACAATGAGCAGTTCTTC. This sequence encodes CASSVISGDYNEQFF.

The V gene is TRBV5-1, the J gene TRBJ2-7; 9 nucleotides align to TRBD1. V lost 0 bases to trimming and J lost 3 bases; unmatched junction nucleotides: 4. The germline CDR1 and CDR2 sequences are SGHRS and YFSETQ. The CDR3 is 15 amino acids. The CDR3 spells CASSLEGTGSYEQYF. CDR3 coding DNA: TGCGCCAGCAGCTTGGAAGGGACAGGGAGCTACGAGCAGTACTTC.

This clone was observed once. The chain links TRBV6-6 to TRBJ1-3; TRBD1 aligns across 10 bases. CDR3 length: 16 amino acids. Germline CDR1 and CDR2: MNHNY and SVGAGI (reference sequence). Losses at the gene ends were 2 bases for V and 5 bases for J; bases not matched to a gene: 6. The CDR3 loop is CASSYADRGRRNTIYF. CDR3 DNA sequence: TGTGCCAGCAGTTACGCGGACAGGGGGAGGAGAAACACCATATATTTT.

CDR3 bases: TGTGCCAGCAGCCTTCCTAATCAGCCCCAGCATTTT. This gives the protein CASSLPNQPQHF. The rearrangement links TRBV6-2 or TRBV6-3 to TRBJ1-5; D is unclear. The CDR3 has 12 amino acids. V was trimmed by 6 bases and J by 4 bases, leaving 7 bases between them. CDR1 is MNHEY, CDR2 SVGEGT, per germline.

This clone was picked up a small number of times. This rearrangement joins TRBV6-4 to TRBJ2-1; the match to TRBD2 covers 12 bases. With V trimmed by 3 bases and J by 5 bases, 2 bases remained unmatched. Germline V gene lookup returns CDR1 MRHNA and CDR2 SNTAGT. CDR3 size: 15 residues. In DNA form, the CDR3 reads TGTGCCAGCAGTGAAAGACTAGCGGGAGACAATGAGCAGTTCTTC. This sequence encodes CASSERLAGDNEQFF.

This chain links TRBV5-1 with TRBJ2-5; 9 nucleotides align to TRBD1. CDR1 is SGHRS and CDR2 is YFSETQ in the germline V gene. V gave up 6 bases and J gave up 7 bases; unmatched junction bases: 10. This CDR3 region has 14 residues. CDR3 sequence: CASTWTGAEGTQYF. CDR3 in DNA: TGCGCCAGCACCTGGACAGGGGCTGAGGGGACCCAGTACTTC.

The rearrangement joins TRBV6-5 to TRBJ2-4; 8 bases line up with TRBD1. CDR1 and CDR2 from the germline V gene are MNHEY and SVGAGI. V lost 7 bases, J lost 3 bases, and 5 bases stayed unmatched. The CDR3 loop spans 14 amino acids. CDR3 bases: TGTGCCAGCAAGTCACAGGGGGACAAAAACATTCAGTACTTC. This gives the protein CASKSQGDKNIQYF.

The V gene is TRBV28, the J gene TRBJ2-1; D is possibly TRBD1 (6 bases). This CDR3 spans 16 amino acids. CDR1 is MDHEN and CDR2 is SYDVKM in the germline V gene. Trimming stripped 2 bases from V and 8 bases from J, with 19 bases between. The CDR3 DNA sequence: TGTGCCAGCAGTTTAATTAGAGAGGGGGTGAGACATGAGCAGTTCTTC. It specifies CASSLIREGVRHEQFF.

The chain has TRBV5-1 and TRBJ1-4, with D unresolved. CDR1 and CDR2 from the germline V gene are SGHRS and YFSETQ. The CDR3 loop spans 16 amino acids. Deletions cut 4 bases from V and 2 bases from J, with 15 bases between. The CDR3 nucleotides read TGCGCCAGCAGCCGAGTTGGTAATCCGACTAATGAAAAACTGTTTTTT. It translates to CASSRVGNPTNEKLFF. Together with reference TRBV5-1 and TRBJ1-4, the CDR3 gives the full variable domain: KAGVTQTPRYLIKTRGQQVTLSCSPISGHRSVSWYQQTPGQGLQFLFEYFSETQRNKGNFPGRFSGRQFSNSRSEMNVSTLELGDSALYLCASSRVGNPTNEKLFFGSGTQLSVL.

The rearrangement links TRBV28 to TRBJ1-2; TRBD1 is a possible D gene (5 bases). V lost 4 bases, J lost 8 bases, and 11 bases lay in between. CDR3 length: 12 amino acids. Germline CDR1 and CDR2: MDHEN and SYDVKM. The CDR3 loop reads CASSSTVAGYTF. For the CDR3, the DNA is TGTGCCAGCAGTTCGACAGTGGCCGGCTACACCTTC.

The chain couples TRBV27 to TRBJ2-1; TRBD2 agrees at 7 bases. The CDR3 contains 14 residues. Germline V gene sequence: CDR1 MNHEY, CDR2 SMNVEV (reference sequence). The ends lost 11 bases at V and 7 bases at J; junction bases unmatched: 14. CDR3 residues: CASGTGGARNEQFF. CDR3 in DNA: TGTGCCTCGGGAACGGGGGGAGCGAGGAATGAGCAGTTCTTC.

The chain links TRBV10-3 to TRBJ2-7, with 8 bases that match TRBD2. The CDR3 is 13 amino acids. J gave up 5 bases and V 6 bases, and 6 bases lay outside the gene matches. Germline values: CDR1 ENHRY, CDR2 SYGVKD. CDR3 DNA: TGTGCCATCAGCGGGGGGGCAATTGACGAGCAGTACTTC. This gives the protein CAISGGAIDEQYF.

Remarks on this clone: Other DNA sequences of this sample code for an identical CDR3. V gene TRBV7-9 combines with J gene TRBJ1-6; 7 nucleotides align to TRBD1. Looked up from germline, CDR1 is SEHNR and CDR2 is FQNEAQ (reference sequence). V was clipped by 1 base and J by 4 bases; unmatched bases: 4. The CDR3 loop spans 16 amino acids. The CDR3 here is CASSLGQGFYNSPLHF. In DNA form, the CDR3 reads TGTGCCAGCAGCTTAGGACAGGGCTTTTATAATTCACCCCTCCACTTT.

A single count supports this clone. The chain joins TRBV6-2 or TRBV6-3 to TRBJ1-2; D not resolved. The ends were cut back, 4 bases at V and 2 bases at J, with 14 bases in the middle. This CDR3 has 15 amino acids. Germline CDR1 reads MNHEY; CDR2 reads SVGEGT. Here the CDR3 reads CASSSVGSLNYGYTF. The DNA for the CDR3 is TGTGCCAGCAGTTCAGTGGGCAGCCTCAACTATGGCTACACCTTC.

The table lists this clone with a few counts. The chain has TRBV7-9 and TRBJ1-5; no definite D call. The length of the CDR3 is 13 residues. Germline V lookup: CDR1 SEHNR, CDR2 FQNEAQ (reference sequence). The germline V and J ends were trimmed by 6 bases and 4 bases, with 10 bases remaining between them. Here the CDR3 reads CASRLQENQPQHF. The CDR3 DNA follows: TGTGCCAGCAGGCTGCAGGAAAATCAGCCCCAGCATTTT.

V gene TRBV7-3 combines with J gene TRBJ2-1; 12 bases match TRBD2. This CDR3 region has 16 residues. The trim removed 5 bases at V and 7 bases at J, leaving 9 bases unmatched. CDR1 and CDR2 from the germline V gene are SGHTA and FQGTGA. The CDR3 region has the DNA TGTGCCAGCAGCCTCTCTTCTAGCGGGAGGGGTAATGAGCAGTTCTTC. This encodes CASSLSSSGRGNEQFF. Full variable domain (missing parts from reference TRBV7-3 and TRBJ2-1): GAGVSQTPSNKVTEKGKYVELRCDPISGHTALYWYRQSLGQGPEFLIYFQGTGAADDSGLPNDRFFAVRPEGSVSTLKIQRTERGDSAVYLCASSLSSSGRGNEQFFGPGTRLTVL.

This clone was found a few times. CDR3: CASSSQSGNTDTQYF. CDR3 nucleotide sequence: TGTGCCAGCAGCTCGCAGAGCGGGAACACAGATACGCAGTATTTT. The chain has TRBV7-9 and TRBJ2-3; 7 bases fit TRBD2. This CDR3 contains 15 residues. The germline V gene encodes CDR1 SEHNR and CDR2 FQNEAQ (reference sequence). With 4 bases clipped from V and 2 bases from J, the junction kept 6 bases outside the gene matches.

This chain joins TRBV28 and TRBJ1-4, with D maybe TRBD1 (5 bases). CDR1 MDHEN and CDR2 SYDVKM come from the germline V gene. The ends were cut back, 3 bases at V and 5 bases at J, with 10 bases in the middle. The CDR3 spans 14 residues. The CDR3 DNA sequence: TGTGCCAGCAGTTTCAGGGCAGGGAATGAAAAACTGTTTTTT. Amino acid sequence: CASSFRAGNEKLFF.

This sequence joins TRBV7-9 and TRBJ2-1, with D maybe TRBD2 (5 bases). V was pared by 6 bases and J by 9 bases, with 21 bases between. This CDR3 spans 15 amino acids. CDR1 is SEHNR, CDR2 FQNEAQ, per germline (reference sequence). The CDR3 DNA sequence: TGTGCCAGCAGTCACCCCGTATCCCCGGCGGGTGAGCAGTTCTTC. Protein: CASSHPVSPAGEQFF. Drawing the rest from reference TRBV7-9 and TRBJ2-1, the complete variable domain is DTGVSQNPRHKITKRGQNVTFRCDPISEHNRLYWYRQTLGQGPEFLTYFQNEAQLEKSRLLSDRFSAERPKGSFSTLEIQRTEQGDSAMYLCASSHPVSPAGEQFFGPGTRLTVL.

The chain combines TRBV6-5 with TRBJ1-1; D gene ambiguous. V was clipped by 7 bases and J by 1 base, with 13 bases between them. The germline CDR1 and CDR2 sequences are MNHEY and SVGAGI. The CDR3 has 14 amino acids. DNA of the CDR3: TGTGCCAGCACCACCAGGATCCCGAACACTGAAGCTTTCTTT. Translating gives CASTTRIPNTEAFF.

The V call is TRBV30, the J call TRBJ2-3; 15 bases are a match to TRBD2. Unmatched junction bases numbered 0, after V lost 3 bases and J lost 5 bases. Looked up from germline, CDR1 is GTSNPN and CDR2 is SVGIG (reference sequence). The CDR3 runs to 14 residues. This chain's CDR3 is CAWRGLAGGDTQYF. CDR3 nucleotides: TGTGCCTGGAGGGGACTAGCGGGAGGAGATACGCAGTATTTT.

This clone is a singleton in its sample. The chain couples TRBV5-4 to TRBJ2-1; 13 bases align to TRBD2. CDR3 length equals 15 residues. Germline loops: CDR1 SGHNT, CDR2 YYREEE (reference sequence). J gave up 10 bases and V 4 bases, and 8 bases lay outside the gene matches. The DNA for the CDR3 is TGTGCCAGCAGCCCGGGACTAGCGGGAAACGGGGAGCAGTTCTTC. It is translated as CASSPGLAGNGEQFF.

The gene calls are TRBV30 and TRBJ2-7; 7 bases are shared with TRBD1. The CDR3 has 13 amino acids. V was clipped by 2 bases and J by 6 bases; unmatched bases: 7. Germline V gives CDR1 GTSNPN, CDR2 SVGIG (reference sequence). The CDR3 spells CAWSRQQGTEQYF. The DNA of the CDR3 is TGTGCCTGGAGTAGGCAACAGGGGACCGAGCAGTACTTC.

The J gene is TRBJ2-1, the V gene TRBV3-1 (or the pseudogene TRBV3-2); 16 bases are a match to TRBD2. Germline trimming cut 1 base from V and 3 bases from J; bases unmatched to any gene: 9. The CDR3 covers 20 residues. Germline assignment: CDR1 LGHDT and CDR2 YNNKEL (reference sequence). In DNA, the CDR3 is TGTGCCAGCAGCCAAGGGAGGATGGGGACTAGCGGGAGGGGCTACAATGAGCAGTTCTTC. Encoded protein: CASSQGRMGTSGRGYNEQFF.

This chain links TRBV6-5 with TRBJ1-6; TRBD1 might be the D (6 bases). Germline V lookup: CDR1 MNHEY, CDR2 SVGAGI. Trimming stripped 4 bases from V and 4 bases from J, with 11 bases between. CDR3 length: 15 amino acids. CDR3 protein: CASSSWTVYNSPLHF. The DNA for the CDR3 is TGTGCCAGCAGTTCCTGGACAGTTTATAATTCACCCCTCCACTTT.

This clone occurred once. The rearrangement links TRBV4-1 to TRBJ1-4; D is undetermined. The germline V gene encodes CDR1 MGHRA and CDR2 YSYEKL. The CDR3 is 12 amino acids. V dropped 1 base and J dropped 10 bases, with 7 bases sitting between them. CDR3 in amino acids: CASSQVGRKLFF. The CDR3 DNA is TGCGCCAGCAGCCAAGTGGGGAGAAAACTGTTTTTT.

The J gene is TRBJ2-2, the V gene TRBV4-1, with 10 bases matching TRBD2. CDR3 length equals 16 residues. V trimming: 3 bases; J trimming: 4 bases; junction bases outside the gene matches: 5. From germline, CDR1 is MGHRA and CDR2 YSYEKL. This CDR3 is CASSHLLAGVTGELFF. In DNA form, the CDR3 reads TGCGCCAGCAGCCATCTCCTAGCGGGAGTCACCGGGGAGCTGTTTTTT.

In the case of this clone: The junction departs from germline at one end; a sequencing error may be responsible. The genes are TRBV4-2 and TRBJ1-1; no reliable D call. Germline V gives CDR1 LGHNA, CDR2 YNFKEQ. CDR3 length equals 11 residues. CDR3 sequence (DNA): TGTGCCAGCAGCCAAGATCGATCGGTCTCCTTT. This gives the protein CASSQDRSVSF.

This clone came up a few times. This chain joins TRBV6-5 and TRBJ1-1; maybe TRBD1 (5 bases). Trimming stripped 2 bases from V and 1 base from J, with 11 bases between. Germline assignment: CDR1 MNHEY and CDR2 SVGAGI. The CDR3 is 15 residues long. CDR3 residues: CASSYASGGNTEAFF. In DNA form, the CDR3 reads TGTGCCAGCAGTTACGCTTCCGGGGGGAACACTGAAGCTTTCTTT.

CDR3 in amino acids: CASSPKTRSNEKLFF. Here the CDR3 DNA reads TGTGCCAGCAGCCCCAAGACACGGTCTAATGAAAAACTGTTTTTT. The V gene is TRBV6-5, the J gene TRBJ1-4; D is undetermined. V was trimmed by 6 bases and J by 3 bases, leaving 14 bases between them. This CDR3 comprises 15 residues. Looked up from germline, CDR1 is MNHEY and CDR2 is SVGAGI.